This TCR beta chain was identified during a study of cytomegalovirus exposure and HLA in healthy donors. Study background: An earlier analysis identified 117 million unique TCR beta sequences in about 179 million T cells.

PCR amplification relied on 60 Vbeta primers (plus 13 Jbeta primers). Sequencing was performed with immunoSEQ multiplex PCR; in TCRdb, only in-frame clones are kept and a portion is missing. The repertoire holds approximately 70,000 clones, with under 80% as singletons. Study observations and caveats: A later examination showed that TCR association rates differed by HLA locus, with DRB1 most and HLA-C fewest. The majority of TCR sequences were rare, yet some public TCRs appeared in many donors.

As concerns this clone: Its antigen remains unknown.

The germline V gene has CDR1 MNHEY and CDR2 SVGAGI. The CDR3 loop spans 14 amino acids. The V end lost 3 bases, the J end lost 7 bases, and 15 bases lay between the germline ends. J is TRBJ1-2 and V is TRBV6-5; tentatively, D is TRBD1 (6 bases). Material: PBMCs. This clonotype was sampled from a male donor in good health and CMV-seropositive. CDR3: CASSYRPGEGGYTF. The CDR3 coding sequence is TGTGCCAGCAGTTATCGCCCAGGGGAGGGTGGCTACACCTTC.